Listed here are 22 T cell receptor beta chains from one sample, sequenced in a study of T cells expressing NK-cell markers. TCRdb re-called the 5' RACE reads, yielding one record per CDR3 amino acid sequence without DNA. The record lists approximately 460,000 distinct CDR3 sequences, of which the ten most abundant hold roughly 8%. Sequencing was performed on blood T cells: a sorted CD56 or NKG2C T cell subset, CD4+ or CD8+ T cells, or bulk PBMC T cells (not recorded which). The receptors here all came from a woman between 18 and 70 years old in good health.

V usage is TRBV11-1 and J usage is TRBJ1-1; TCRdb proposes TRBD1, but this gene call is untestable without DNA. Looked up from germline, CDR1 is SGHAT and CDR2 is FQDESV (reference sequence). The CDR3 sequence is 15 residues long. The CDR3 reads CASSPRQGPLLEAFF.

The rearrangement uses TRBV19 and TRBJ2-1. Germline lookup yields CDR1 LNHDA and CDR2 SQIVND (reference sequence). The CDR3 spans 15 residues. The CDR3 sequence is CASSIDSSSYNEQFF.

The chain uses TRBV12-3 or TRBV12-4 and TRBJ2-2; TCRdb returns TRBD2, unconfirmable since there is no DNA. This CDR3 region has 15 residues. The CDR3 reads CASGGLAGYTGELFF.

CDR3: CSADLGWNTEAFF. The chain is built from TRBV20-1 and TRBJ1-1. Looked up from germline, CDR1 is DFQATT and CDR2 is SNEGSKA (reference sequence). This CDR3 is built from 13 residues.

The chain joins TRBV5-5 to TRBJ1-1. The germline CDR1 and CDR2 sequences are SGHKS and YYEKEE (reference sequence). This CDR3 spans 11 amino acids. CDR3 residues: CASSFHTEAFF. The full variable domain, with the rest looked up from reference TRBV5-5 and TRBJ1-1, is DAGVTQSPTHLIKTRGQQVTLRCSPISGHKSVSWYQQVLGQGPQFIFQYYEKEERGRGNFPDRFSARQFPNYSSELNVNALLLGDSALYLCASSFHTEAFFGQGTRLTVV.

The chain employs TRBV10-2 and TRBJ2-7; TCRdb's D call of TRBD1 is untestable without DNA. CDR1 is WSHSY and CDR2 is SAAADI in the germline V gene. The CDR3 has 15 residues. The chain's CDR3 is CASSSSTGGLDEQYF.

The V gene is TRBV19, the J gene TRBJ1-5; TCRdb reports TRBD1, a call that lacks DNA to check it against. CDR1 LNHDA and CDR2 SQIVND come from the germline V gene (reference sequence). CDR3 length: 17 residues. The CDR3 loop is CASSPDAIGRRHQPQHF.

This chain links TRBV28 with TRBJ2-1. The germline V gene encodes CDR1 MDHEN and CDR2 SYDVKM. The CDR3 spans 12 residues. The CDR3 here is CASSFSGNEQFF.

The genes are TRBV7-2 and TRBJ1-2; TCRdb indicates TRBD1, and absent DNA this call remains unverified. The CDR3 sequence is 14 residues long. The germline CDR1 and CDR2 sequences are SGHTA and FQGNSA. The chain's CDR3 is CASSFNPSNYGYTF. Supplemented by reference TRBV7-2 and TRBJ1-2, the full variable domain reads GAGVSQSPSNKVTEKGKDVELRCDPISGHTALYWYRQSLGQGLEFLIYFQGNSAPDKSGLPSDRFSAERTGGSVSTLTIQRTQQEDSAVYLCASSFNPSNYGYTFGSGTRLTVV.

This chain uses TRBV29-1 with TRBJ2-7; TCRdb outputs TRBD1, but without DNA this stays unchecked. The CDR3 sequence is 13 residues long. Germline assignment: CDR1 SQVTM and CDR2 ANQGSEA. The CDR3 spells CSGGQGRTYEQYF.

This chain connects TRBV10-2 to TRBJ1-2. The germline V gene encodes CDR1 WSHSY and CDR2 SAAADI. This CDR3 has 12 amino acids. This CDR3 reads CASSGSPYGYTF.

The rearrangement joins TRBV5-6 to TRBJ1-2; lacking DNA, the TRBD1 call made by TCRdb goes unchecked. Germline CDR1 SGHDT, CDR2 YYEEEE. This CDR3 has 13 residues. CDR3 protein: CASSFDSYYGYTF.

The rearrangement joins TRBV7-2 to TRBJ2-1; checking the TCRdb D call of TRBD2 is not possible without DNA. Germline CDR1 is SGHTA and CDR2 is FQGNSA. CDR3 length: 16 residues. CDR3 amino acids: CASSITSGRDYNEQFF. The full variable domain, rest sourced from reference TRBV7-2 and TRBJ2-1, is GAGVSQSPSNKVTEKGKDVELRCDPISGHTALYWYRQSLGQGLEFLIYFQGNSAPDKSGLPSDRFSAERTGGSVSTLTIQRTQQEDSAVYLCASSITSGRDYNEQFFGPGTRLTVL.

The chain links TRBV5-4 to TRBJ2-5. The CDR3 contains 17 residues. CDR1 is SGHNT and CDR2 is YYREEE in the germline V gene (reference sequence). CDR3 sequence: CASSLGRIVAGGETQYF.

J is TRBJ2-2 and V is TRBV5-5. Per the germline V gene, CDR1 is SGHKS and CDR2 is YYEKEE (reference sequence). The CDR3 loop spans 14 amino acids. The CDR3 sequence is CASSPVGNTGELFF.

The chain recombines TRBV4-1 with TRBJ2-1; TCRdb selects TRBD2, and the lack of DNA leaves this call unchecked. CDR1 MGHRA and CDR2 YSYEKL come from the germline V gene. The CDR3 runs to 15 residues. CDR3 sequence reads: CASSQASGPYNEQFF.

V usage is TRBV7-2 and J usage is TRBJ2-3; TCRdb picks TRBD1, but there is no DNA to check that call. Per germline, CDR1 SGHTA and CDR2 FQGNSA. This CDR3 has 12 amino acids. CDR3 amino acids: CASTPSMDTQYF. Full variable domain (outside the CDR3, taken from reference TRBV7-2 and TRBJ2-3): GAGVSQSPSNKVTEKGKDVELRCDPISGHTALYWYRQSLGQGLEFLIYFQGNSAPDKSGLPSDRFSAERTGGSVSTLTIQRTQQEDSAVYLCASTPSMDTQYFGPGTRLTVL.

The rearrangement uses TRBV9 and TRBJ1-2. CDR3 length: 13 amino acids. In germline, CDR1 is SGDLS, CDR2 YYNGEE. CDR3 residues: CASSVEDRYGYTF.

V usage is TRBV10-3 and J usage is TRBJ1-1. This CDR3 spans 13 amino acids. CDR1 ENHRY and CDR2 SYGVKD come from the germline V gene. CDR3 in amino acids: CAISGRELTEAFF.

The chain is built from TRBV28 and TRBJ1-5. From germline, CDR1 is MDHEN and CDR2 SYDVKM. The length of the CDR3 is 13 residues. The CDR3 spells CASLDTGNQPQHF.

The rearrangement uses TRBV7-9 and TRBJ1-5. CDR1 SEHNR and CDR2 FQNEAQ come from the germline V gene (reference sequence). This CDR3 region has 12 residues. The CDR3 sequence is CASAPGPQPQHF.

The gene calls are TRBV7-2 and TRBJ1-2; there is no DNA to check the TCRdb D call of TRBD1. This CDR3 has 14 amino acids. Looked up from germline, CDR1 is SGHTA and CDR2 is FQGNSA. The CDR3: CASSPSQGADGYTF. The complete variable domain, with remaining parts taken from reference TRBV7-2 and TRBJ1-2, reads GAGVSQSPSNKVTEKGKDVELRCDPISGHTALYWYRQSLGQGLEFLIYFQGNSAPDKSGLPSDRFSAERTGGSVSTLTIQRTQQEDSAVYLCASSPSQGADGYTFGSGTRLTVV.